One and the same sample provided the 2 T cell receptor beta chains below, sequenced in a study of shared clonotypes between healthy human individuals. Data came from immunoSEQ multiplex PCR; TCRdb stores just in-frame clones and leaves some out. The repertoire consists of under 600,000 clones, with roughly 79% occurring once and the leading ten covering around 12%. The sequenced sample consisted of PBMCs. All receptors derive from a woman between 35 and 50 years old in good health. Some clones in this sample may be carry-over from other donors' samples.

The rearrangement joins TRBV11-1 to TRBJ2-2; 7 bases fit TRBD1. V lost 1 base to trimming and J lost 3 bases; unmatched junction nucleotides: 2. Germline values: CDR1 SGHAT, CDR2 FQDESV (reference sequence). The CDR3 covers 15 residues. CDR3 region: CASSLGTGHTGELFF. The CDR3 nucleotides are TGTGCCAGCAGCTTAGGGACAGGCCACACCGGGGAGCTGTTTTTT.

This clone was seen more than once but under ten times. An end of the junction differs from the germline gene, which may be a read error. The V call is TRBV19, the J call TRBJ1-6; no clear D gene. CDR3 length equals 13 residues. Germline V gene data show CDR1 as LNHDA and CDR2 as SQIVND (reference sequence). CDR3 DNA: TGTGTCAGTAGTAGTACCTATAATTCACCCCTCCACTTT. It encodes CVSSSTYNSPLHF. Together with reference TRBV19 and TRBJ1-6, the CDR3 gives the full variable domain: DGGITQSPKYLFRKEGQNVTLSCEQNLNHDAMYWYRQDPGQGLRLIYYSQIVNDFQKGDIAEGYSVSREKKESFPLTVTSAQKNPTAFYLCVSSSTYNSPLHFGNGTRLTVT.